This T cell receptor (beta chain) originates from a study of blood T cells in healthy people across ages. Through a sample-barcoded 5' primer and a J-beta primer mix, a second PCR was run for roughly 6 to 11 cycles. TCRdb fed the 5' RACE reads into MiXCR, producing one record per CDR3 protein. In the table there are about 1.4 million distinct CDR3 sequences, around 55% of which are singletons. This CDR3 comprises 16 residues. Germline V lookup: CDR1 MDHEN, CDR2 SYDVKM. V shed 5 bases and J 2 bases; nucleotides not matched to a gene: 9. The specimen sequenced was blood. The clonotype comes from a young man in good health. J is TRBJ2-3 and V is TRBV28; the match to TRBD2 covers 8 bases. The CDR3 region has the DNA TGTGCCAGCAGTGTCCCGGAGCGGGGGAACACAGATACGCAGTATTTT. As protein: CASSVPERGNTDTQYF.